This T cell receptor (beta chain) comes out of a study of blood T cell repertoires in COVID-19. In the original processing: Amplification from reference gene primers served as the basis for estimated nucleated cell counts. TCRdb keeps only in-frame clones here, not all; method: immunoSEQ multiplex PCR. V and J calls plus clone size are reproduced from that table; the DNA served to infer D and trimming. The data hold fewer than 450,000 clones, with roughly 87% observed a single time. The receptor comes from a woman between 40 and 55 years old with acute COVID-19. Sequenced material: PBMCs or T cells enriched from blood (not recorded which).

The CDR3 spells CSVSFLNTEAFF. In DNA, the CDR3 is TGCAGCGTATCTTTCCTGAACACTGAAGCTTTCTTT. The V call is TRBV29-1, the J call TRBJ1-1; D not resolved. Deletions cut 6 bases from V and 0 bases from J, with 8 bases between. CDR1 is SQVTM, CDR2 ANQGSEA, per germline. This CDR3 region has 12 residues. The variable domain in full, completed from reference TRBV29-1 and TRBJ1-1, reads SAVISQKPSRDICQRGTSLTIQCQVDSQVTMMFWYRQQPGQSLTLIATANQGSEATYESGFVIDKFPISRPNLTFSTLTVSNMSPEDSSIYLCSVSFLNTEAFFGQGTRLTVV.